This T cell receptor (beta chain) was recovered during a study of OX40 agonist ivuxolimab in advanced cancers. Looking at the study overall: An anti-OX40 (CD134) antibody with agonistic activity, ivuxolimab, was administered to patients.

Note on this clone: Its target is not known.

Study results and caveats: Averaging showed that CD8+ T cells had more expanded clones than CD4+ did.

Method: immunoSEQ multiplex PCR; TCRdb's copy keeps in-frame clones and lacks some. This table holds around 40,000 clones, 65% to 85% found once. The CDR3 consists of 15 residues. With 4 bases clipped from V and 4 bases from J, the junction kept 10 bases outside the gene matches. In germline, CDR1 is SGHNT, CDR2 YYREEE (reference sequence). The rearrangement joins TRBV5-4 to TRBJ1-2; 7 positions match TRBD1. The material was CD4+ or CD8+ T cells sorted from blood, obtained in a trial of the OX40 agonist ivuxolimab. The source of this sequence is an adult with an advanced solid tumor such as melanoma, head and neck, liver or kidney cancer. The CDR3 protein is CASSQDRTLGYGYTF. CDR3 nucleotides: TGTGCCAGCAGCCAGGACAGGACCCTTGGCTATGGCTACACCTTC.